The clone carrying this T cell receptor beta chain was seen only a few times. This entry is derived from a study of cytomegalovirus exposure and HLA in healthy donors. CDR3 length equals 17 residues. J was trimmed by 0 bases and V by 5 bases; bases with no gene match: 6. Looked up from germline, CDR1 is SGHTA and CDR2 is FQGNSA. It was healthy bone marrow donors who served as donors. Primers included in the PCR were 60 Vbeta and 13 Jbeta primers. Assay: immunoSEQ multiplex PCR; the TCRdb copy retains only in-frame clones and omits some. The sample carries about 180,000 clones, around 81% recorded once.

The sequence was collected from a man between 35 and 55 years old in good health and CMV-seronegative. The gene calls are TRBV7-2 and TRBJ2-3; 12 bases are a match to TRBD2. Sequencing used PBMCs. This CDR3 reads CASSTPTSGGSTDTQYF. The CDR3 DNA reads TGTGCCAGCAGCACCCCGACTAGCGGGGGAAGCACAGATACGCAGTATTTT.